The present T cell receptor beta chain was sequenced within a study of blood T cells in healthy people across ages. At least ten counts were recorded for this clonotype. The antigen remains unidentified. Study-level points and caveats: Unsorted PBMCs blocked a conclusive comparison of naive and antigen-experienced cells.

V was pared by 0 bases and J by 6 bases, with 10 bases between. CDR1 SGHRS and CDR2 YFSETQ come from the germline V gene. The length of the CDR3 is 14 residues. Isolation per sample recovered at least 7 million PBMCs. Total RNA extraction produced at least 5 micrograms (per sample) for the study. A second PCR of roughly 7 to 11 cycles used a sample-barcoded 5' primer and a J-beta primer mix. A minimum of 2.5 million CDR3-containing paired-end reads was obtained for each sample. MiXCR, applied by TCRdb to the 5' RACE reads, yields one record per CDR3 protein. The sample consists of around 1.7 million distinct CDR3 sequences, about 28% of them appearing once.

The sample was blood. This sequence originates from a woman in her twenties or thirties in good health. This chain links TRBV5-1 with TRBJ2-1, with D unclear. CDR3 sequence: CASSLGGSSNEQFF. The CDR3 DNA is TGCGCCAGCAGCTTGGGGGGTTCCAGCAATGAGCAGTTCTTC.